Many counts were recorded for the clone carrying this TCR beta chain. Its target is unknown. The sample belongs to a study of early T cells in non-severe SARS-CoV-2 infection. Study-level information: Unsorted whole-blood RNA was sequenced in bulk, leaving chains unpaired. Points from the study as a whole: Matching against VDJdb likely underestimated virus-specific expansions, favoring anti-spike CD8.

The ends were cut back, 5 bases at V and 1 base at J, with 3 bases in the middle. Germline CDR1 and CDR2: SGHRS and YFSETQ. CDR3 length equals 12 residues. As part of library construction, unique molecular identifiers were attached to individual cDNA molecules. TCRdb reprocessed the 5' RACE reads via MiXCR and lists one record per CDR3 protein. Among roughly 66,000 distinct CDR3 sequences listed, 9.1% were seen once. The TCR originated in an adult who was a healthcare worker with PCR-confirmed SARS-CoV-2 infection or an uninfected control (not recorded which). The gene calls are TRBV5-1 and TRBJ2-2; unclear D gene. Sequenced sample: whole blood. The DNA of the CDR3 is TGCGCCAGCAGAGGGAACACCGGGGAGCTGTTTTTT. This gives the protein CASRGNTGELFF.